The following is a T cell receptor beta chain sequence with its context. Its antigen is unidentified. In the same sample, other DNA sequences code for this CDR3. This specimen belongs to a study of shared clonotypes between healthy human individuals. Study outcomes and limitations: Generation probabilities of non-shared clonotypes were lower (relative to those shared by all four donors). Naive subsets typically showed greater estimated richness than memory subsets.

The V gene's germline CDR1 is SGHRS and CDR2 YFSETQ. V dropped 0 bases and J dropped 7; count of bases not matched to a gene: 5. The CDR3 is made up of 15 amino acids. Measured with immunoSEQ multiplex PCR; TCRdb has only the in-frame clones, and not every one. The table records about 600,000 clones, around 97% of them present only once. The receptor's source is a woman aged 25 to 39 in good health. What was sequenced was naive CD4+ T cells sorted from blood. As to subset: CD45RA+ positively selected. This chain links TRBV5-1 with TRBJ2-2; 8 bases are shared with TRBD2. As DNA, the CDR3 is TGCGCCAGCAGCTTGGGTCTAGCGGGTGTCGGGGAGCTGTTTTTT. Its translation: CASSLGLAGVGELFF. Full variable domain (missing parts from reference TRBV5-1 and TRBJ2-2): KAGVTQTPRYLIKTRGQQVTLSCSPISGHRSVSWYQQTPGQGLQFLFEYFSETQRNKGNFPGRFSGRQFSNSRSEMNVSTLELGDSALYLCASSLGLAGVGELFFGEGSRLTVL.